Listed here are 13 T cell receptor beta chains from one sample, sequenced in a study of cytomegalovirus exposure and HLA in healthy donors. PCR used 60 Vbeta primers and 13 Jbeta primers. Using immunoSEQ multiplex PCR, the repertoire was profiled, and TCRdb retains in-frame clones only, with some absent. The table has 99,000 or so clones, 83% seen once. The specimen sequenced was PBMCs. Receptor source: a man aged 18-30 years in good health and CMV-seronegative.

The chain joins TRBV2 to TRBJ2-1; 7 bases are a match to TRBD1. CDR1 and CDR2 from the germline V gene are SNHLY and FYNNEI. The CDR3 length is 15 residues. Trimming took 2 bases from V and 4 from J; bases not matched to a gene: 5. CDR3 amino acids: CASSETGDLYNEQFF. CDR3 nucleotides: TGTGCCAGCAGTGAAACAGGGGACCTTTACAATGAGCAGTTCTTC. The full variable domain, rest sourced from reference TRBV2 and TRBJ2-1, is EPEVTQTPSHQVTQMGQEVILRCVPISNHLYFYWYRQILGQKVEFLVSFYNNEISEKSEIFDDQFSVERPDGSNFTLKIRSTKLEDSAMYFCASSETGDLYNEQFFGPGTRLTVL.

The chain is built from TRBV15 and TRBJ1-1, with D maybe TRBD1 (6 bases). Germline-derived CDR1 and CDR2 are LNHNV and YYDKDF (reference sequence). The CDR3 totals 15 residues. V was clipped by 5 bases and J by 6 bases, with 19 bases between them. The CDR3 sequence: CATSRTEDAYAEAFF. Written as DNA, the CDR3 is TGTGCCACCAGCCGGACAGAGGACGCTTATGCTGAAGCTTTCTTT. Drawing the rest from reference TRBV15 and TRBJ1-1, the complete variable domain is DAMVIQNPRYQVTQFGKPVTLSCSQTLNHNVMYWYQQKSSQAPKLLFHYYDKDFNNEADTPDNFQSRRPNTSFCFLDIRSPGLGDTAMYLCATSRTEDAYAEAFFGQGTRLTVV.

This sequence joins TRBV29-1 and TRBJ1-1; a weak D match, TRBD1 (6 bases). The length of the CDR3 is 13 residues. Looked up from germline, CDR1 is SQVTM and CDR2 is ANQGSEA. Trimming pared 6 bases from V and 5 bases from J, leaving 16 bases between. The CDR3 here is CSVNFRGETEAFF. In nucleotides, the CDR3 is TGCAGCGTGAACTTCAGGGGTGAAACTGAAGCTTTCTTT.

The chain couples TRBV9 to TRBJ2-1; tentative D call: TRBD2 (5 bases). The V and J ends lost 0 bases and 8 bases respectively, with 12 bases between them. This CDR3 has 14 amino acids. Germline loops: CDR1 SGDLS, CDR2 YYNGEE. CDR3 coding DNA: TGTGCCAGCAGCGTAGGGACTGGGGAGTATGAGCAGTTCTTC. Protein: CASSVGTGEYEQFF.

CDR3 in amino acids: CASSQDRIAANTGELFF. The CDR3 nucleotides are TGCGCCAGCAGCCAAGATAGAATAGCTGCGAACACCGGGGAGCTGTTTTTT. The chain carries TRBV4-1 and TRBJ2-2; no clear D gene. The CDR3 spans 17 residues. Trimming cost V 0 bases and J 0 bases, with 11 bases left between them. Germline loops: CDR1 MGHRA, CDR2 YSYEKL.

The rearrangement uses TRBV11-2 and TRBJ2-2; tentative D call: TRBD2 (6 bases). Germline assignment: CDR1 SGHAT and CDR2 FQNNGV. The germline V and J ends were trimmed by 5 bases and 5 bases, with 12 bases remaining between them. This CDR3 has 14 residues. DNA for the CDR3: TGTGCCAGCAGCCGGGAGAGCTCGACCGGGGAGCTGTTTTTT. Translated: CASSRESSTGELFF.

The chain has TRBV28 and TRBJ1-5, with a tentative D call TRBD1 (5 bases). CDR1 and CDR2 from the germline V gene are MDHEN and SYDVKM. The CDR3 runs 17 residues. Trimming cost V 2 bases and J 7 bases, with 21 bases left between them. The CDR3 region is CASSLKSFWGGRQPQHF. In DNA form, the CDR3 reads TGTGCCAGCAGTTTAAAGAGTTTCTGGGGGGGGAGACAGCCCCAGCATTTT.

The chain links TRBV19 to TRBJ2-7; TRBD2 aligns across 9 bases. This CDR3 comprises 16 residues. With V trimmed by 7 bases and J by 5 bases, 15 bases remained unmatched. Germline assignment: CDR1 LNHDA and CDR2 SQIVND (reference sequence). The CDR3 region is CASTLSVASGNDEQYF. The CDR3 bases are TGTGCCAGTACCCTATCCGTGGCTAGCGGGAACGACGAGCAGTACTTC.

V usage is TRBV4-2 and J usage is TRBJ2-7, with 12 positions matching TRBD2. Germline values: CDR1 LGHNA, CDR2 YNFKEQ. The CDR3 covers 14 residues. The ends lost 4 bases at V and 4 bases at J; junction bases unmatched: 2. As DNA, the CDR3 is TGTGCCAGCAGCCCGGGACTAGCGGGTTACGAGCAGTACTTC. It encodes CASSPGLAGYEQYF.

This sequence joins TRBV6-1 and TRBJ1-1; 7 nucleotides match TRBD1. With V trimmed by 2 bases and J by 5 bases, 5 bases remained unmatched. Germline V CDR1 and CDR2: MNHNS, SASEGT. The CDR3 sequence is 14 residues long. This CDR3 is CASSEIRGRTEAFF. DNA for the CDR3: TGTGCCAGCAGTGAAATAAGGGGGCGAACTGAAGCTTTCTTT.

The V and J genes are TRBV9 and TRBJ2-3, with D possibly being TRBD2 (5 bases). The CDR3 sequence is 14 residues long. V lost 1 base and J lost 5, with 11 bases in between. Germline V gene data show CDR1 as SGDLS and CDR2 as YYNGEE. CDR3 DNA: TGTGCCAGCAGCGTATCGGGGAAGGTAGATACGCAGTATTTT. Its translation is CASSVSGKVDTQYF.

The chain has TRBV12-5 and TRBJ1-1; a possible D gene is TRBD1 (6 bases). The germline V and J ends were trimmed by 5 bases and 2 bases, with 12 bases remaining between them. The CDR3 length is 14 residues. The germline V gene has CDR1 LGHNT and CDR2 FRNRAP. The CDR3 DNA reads TGTGCTAGTGGTCCGGACAGACAAAACACTGAAGCTTTCTTT. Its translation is CASGPDRQNTEAFF.

CDR3 DNA sequence: TGTGCCAGCAGTGAACAGGGAATTTTGGGTGAAGCTTTCTTT. This sequence encodes CASSEQGILGEAFF. The chain links TRBV6-5 to TRBJ1-1; D is possibly TRBD1 (6 bases). Germline V gene lookup returns CDR1 MNHEY and CDR2 SVGAGI. This CDR3 spans 14 amino acids. The V end lost 5 bases, the J end lost 7 bases, and 17 bases lay between the germline ends.